These 14 T cell receptor beta chains originate from one sample sequenced in a study of beta chain features in type 1 diabetes listed by TCRdb under 2018. Broad study findings and their caveats: In all four CD4+ subsets, TCRB CDR3 length was moderately but significantly shorter in type 1 diabetes patients.

These receptors lack a known antigen. Library preparation employed the immunoSEQ multiplex PCR assay. The High Capacity cDNA Reverse Transcription Kit was used to reverse transcribe all of the isolated RNA, meaning that expressed TCRB transcripts were what got sequenced. Sourced from immuneACCESS, this table was stored by TCRdb with only in-frame sequences that have V and J called. A share of the clones is absent; for the studies checked, an unresolved V gene accounts for under half, and the remainder has no known explanation. The sample table records about 240,000 clones; around 14% of these occur just once. The leading ten clones occupy approximately 0.018% of the sample. The source material was naive CD4+ T cells from blood. Sample cell subset or site, as interpreted from the label and publication: true naive CD4+ T cells. Receptors were obtained from a man aged 25 to 40 with type 1 diabetes.

This clone was detected a few times. The chain uses TRBV11-1 and TRBJ2-5, with D perhaps TRBD1 (6 bases). This CDR3 region has 15 residues. With 5 bases removed from V and 2 bases from J, the gap between germline ends came to 15 bases. Germline loops: CDR1 SGHAT, CDR2 FQDESV (reference sequence). This chain's CDR3 is CASSLSNGQQETQYF. The CDR3 nucleotides read TGTGCCAGCAGCCTTAGCAATGGACAGCAAGAGACCCAGTACTTC. Based on the CDR3 plus reference TRBV11-1 and TRBJ2-5, the full variable domain is EAEVAQSPRYKITEKSQAVAFWCDPISGHATLYWYRQILGQGPELLVQFQDESVVDDSQLPKDRFSAERLKGVDSTLKIQPAELGDSAMYLCASSLSNGQQETQYFGPGTRLLVL.

This clone was detected only a few times. The gene calls are TRBV4-1 and TRBJ1-5; maybe TRBD1 (6 bases). Germline CDR1 reads MGHRA; CDR2 reads YSYEKL. Trimming took 1 base from V and 3 from J, leaving 13 bases between them. The CDR3 length is 16 residues. CDR3 DNA: TGCGCCAGCAGCCAAGCTCCCGCAGGGGACAATCAGCCCCAGCATTTT. The encoded protein is CASSQAPAGDNQPQHF.

The chain recombines TRBV7-9 with TRBJ2-1; the D gene is possibly TRBD2 (5 bases). CDR1 and CDR2 (germline): SEHNR, FQNEAQ (reference sequence). The CDR3 sequence is 15 residues long. Trimming took off 2 bases at V and 3 bases at J, with 11 bases between the two ends. The CDR3 is CASSLMGEVYNEQFF. In DNA form, the CDR3 reads TGTGCCAGCAGCTTAATGGGAGAGGTCTACAATGAGCAGTTCTTC.

This clone turned up a few times. The chain uses TRBV27 and TRBJ1-6; 7 positions match TRBD1. V dropped 7 bases and J dropped 7; count of bases not matched to a gene: 1. This CDR3 is built from 12 residues. CDR1 and CDR2 from the germline V gene are MNHEY and SMNVEV (reference sequence). The CDR3 sequence: CASTQGNSPLHF. DNA for the CDR3: TGTGCCAGCACACAGGGGAATTCACCCCTCCACTTT.

This clone was observed a single time. This specimen includes other DNA sequences encoding the same CDR3. The rearrangement uses TRBV6-5 and TRBJ1-1, with TRBD1 matching over 9 bases. From germline, CDR1 is MNHEY and CDR2 SVGAGI. V was pared by 5 bases and J by 3 bases, with 1 base of the junction left unmatched. The CDR3 runs to 13 residues. CDR3 in amino acids: CASSRDRDTEAFF. The CDR3 nucleotides read TGTGCCAGCAGTAGGGACAGGGACACTGAAGCTTTCTTT.

CDR3 loop: CASSFPPGQGDSHYGYTF. The CDR3 region has the DNA TGTGCCAGCAGCTTTCCCCCGGGACAGGGGGACTCCCACTATGGCTACACCTTC. The rearrangement uses TRBV7-9 and TRBJ1-2; 11 bases agree with TRBD1. This CDR3 spans 18 amino acids. CDR1 is SEHNR, CDR2 FQNEAQ, per germline (reference sequence). V gave up 3 bases and J gave up 3 bases; unmatched junction bases: 12.

This clone turned up a few times. The chain joins TRBV6-5 to TRBJ2-7; tentatively, D is TRBD2 (5 bases). CDR1 is MNHEY, CDR2 SVGAGI, per germline. This CDR3 has 12 amino acids. Trimming pared 10 bases from V and 3 bases from J, leaving 13 bases between. The CDR3 is CATSDRGYEQYF. The CDR3 DNA reads TGTGCCACCTCGGACCGGGGCTACGAGCAGTACTTC.

In its sample, this clone was seen a few times. The rearrangement links TRBV11-3 to TRBJ1-1, with a weak D call TRBD1 (6 bases). With 2 bases removed from V and 4 bases from J, the gap between germline ends came to 14 bases. The CDR3 consists of 15 residues. Per the germline V gene, CDR1 is SGHNT and CDR2 is YENEEA. The CDR3 bases are TGTGCCAGCAGCTTAAATGGGGCAGGGGCCACTGAAGCTTTCTTT. It yields the protein CASSLNGAGATEAFF.

The chain recombines TRBV9 with TRBJ1-1; D is unclear. The CDR3 has 15 residues. Trimming took off 0 bases at V and 3 bases at J, with 12 bases between the two ends. From germline, CDR1 is SGDLS and CDR2 YYNGEE. CDR3 in amino acids: CASSVVLEGHTEAFF. CDR3 nucleotide sequence: TGTGCCAGCAGCGTAGTCCTTGAGGGTCACACTGAAGCTTTCTTT. Full variable domain (missing parts from reference TRBV9 and TRBJ1-1): DSGVTQTPKHLITATGQRVTLRCSPRSGDLSVYWYQQSLDQGLQFLIQYYNGEERAKGNILERFSAQQFPDLHSELNLSSLELGDSALYFCASSVVLEGHTEAFFGQGTRLTVV.

This clone was picked up a small number of times. For the CDR3, the DNA is TGTGCCAGCAGTTCGGGACAGAAGAATGAGCAGTTCTTC. It specifies CASSSGQKNEQFF. The chain joins TRBV28 to TRBJ2-1; 7 bases map to TRBD1. V lost 4 bases, J lost 7 bases, and 4 bases stayed unmatched. The CDR3 extends over 13 amino acids. The germline V gene encodes CDR1 MDHEN and CDR2 SYDVKM.

The V and J genes are TRBV6-5 and TRBJ1-1, with 8 bases that match TRBD1. The CDR3 extends over 15 amino acids. V was clipped by 5 bases and J by 1 base; unmatched bases: 6. Germline CDR1 MNHEY, CDR2 SVGAGI. CDR3 sequence: CASSHTQGGNTEAFF. CDR3 DNA: TGTGCCAGCAGTCACACACAGGGGGGGAACACTGAAGCTTTCTTT.

This clone was observed a few times. The J gene is TRBJ1-2, the V gene TRBV5-1; 7 nucleotides align to TRBD1. J lost 6 bases, V lost 2 bases, and 10 bases had no gene match. Germline V lookup: CDR1 SGHRS, CDR2 YFSETQ. The CDR3 runs 15 residues. The CDR3 here is CASSFGPGTVDGYTF. CDR3 coding DNA: TGCGCCAGCAGCTTTGGCCCCGGGACAGTGGATGGCTACACCTTC.

The table lists this clone with a few counts. The CDR3 here is CASSVTGVNEQYF. As DNA, the CDR3 is TGTGCCAGCAGCGTGACAGGGGTCAACGAGCAGTACTTC. The rearrangement joins TRBV9 to TRBJ2-7; TRBD1 aligns across 8 bases. The CDR3 totals 13 residues. The J segment lost 5 bases and the V segment lost 2 bases, leaving 3 bases of the junction unmatched. The germline V gene encodes CDR1 SGDLS and CDR2 YYNGEE.

This clone was counted between two and nine times. The chain uses TRBV6-5 and TRBJ2-2; TRBD1 aligns across 8 bases. Germline V gene lookup returns CDR1 MNHEY and CDR2 SVGAGI. The CDR3 loop spans 14 amino acids. J gave up 1 base and V 6 bases, and 1 base lay outside the gene matches. The chain's CDR3 is CASRGTGNTGELFF. DNA for the CDR3: TGTGCCAGCAGGGGGACAGGGAACACCGGGGAGCTGTTTTTT.